This T cell receptor beta chain was identified in a study of T cell repertoires in cytomegalovirus infection. Overall study: Matching HLA type and CMV infection were both indicated by public TCR beta signatures. Overall study results and limits: The study found HLA-C-restricted CMV-specific TCR beta clonotypes dominating the ex vivo response. CMV carriers with the relevant HLA were identified by cumulative public TCR beta family frequency.

MiXCR, applied by TCRdb to the reads, yields one record per CDR3 protein. Among about 700,000 distinct CDR3 sequences listed, roughly 33% were seen once. This CDR3 is built from 17 residues. V dropped 6 bases and J dropped 4; count of bases not matched to a gene: 18. This clonotype was counted only a few times. The antigen is undetermined. Sequenced material: cultured PBMCs, taken from culture after CMV antigen stimulation. The V and J genes are TRBV12-3 or TRBV12-4 and TRBJ2-7; 7 nucleotides align to TRBD2. The clonotype comes from a human donor in good health (CMV status not recorded). Some clones in this sample may be carry-over from other donors' samples. The CDR3, as DNA: TGTGCCAGCAGCCCTCGGATGTGGGGAGCGGGGATATACGAGCAGTACTTC. It is translated as CASSPRMWGAGIYEQYF.